This is a list of T cell receptor beta chains from one sample in a study of CD8+ T cells in alopecia areata. The data were produced by immunoSEQ multiplex PCR, yet TCRdb's version contains in-frame clones alone and is incomplete. The sample has 150,000 to 200,000 clones; roughly 60% are singletons. The specimen was CD4+ T cells sorted from blood, collected at week 24, from a patient treated with tofacitinib. These TCRs come from a human donor with alopecia areata. Each CDR3 is given with its conserved first and last residue. The order of the fields is J gene, D gene, clone size, V gene, CDR3 protein, CDR3 DNA. The D gene is left open where the match is weak. Only some rows state a clone size, as once, few, many or a class for expanded clones.

TRBJ2-1,TRBD2,few,TRBV25-1,CASRNSGTSPNEQFF,TGTGCCAGCAGGAACTCCGGGACTAGTCCCAATGAGCAGTTCTTC
TRBJ2-3,-,-,TRBV11-2,CATIKDGPDTQYF,TGTGCCACCATCAAGGACGGCCCAGATACGCAGTATTTT
TRBJ1-1,-,few,TRBV29-1,CSVGGRMNTEAFF,TGCAGCGTGGGGGGGAGAATGAACACTGAAGCTTTCTTT
TRBJ1-1,-,-,TRBV20-1,CSARKGAEAFF,TGCAGTGCTAGAAAGGGGGCTGAAGCTTTCTTT
TRBJ2-1,-,-,TRBV4-3,CASSQEFGTYNEQFF,TGCGCCAGCAGCCAAGAGTTTGGAACCTACAATGAGCAGTTCTTC
TRBJ2-1,-,-,TRBV29-1,CSTDQTEGSYNEQFF,TGCAGCACCGACCAAACGGAGGGGAGCTACAATGAGCAGTTCTTC
TRBJ1-4,-,-,TRBV6-6,CASKGALFNEKLFF,TGTGCCAGCAAAGGGGCCCTTTTTAATGAAAAACTGTTTTTT
TRBJ1-1,TRBD1,-,TRBV4-3,CASSPGQANTEAFF,TGCGCCAGCAGCCCCGGACAGGCGAACACTGAAGCTTTCTTT
TRBJ1-2,-,-,TRBV27,CASSLSAWRGYTF,TGTGCCAGCAGTTTATCAGCATGGAGGGGCTACACCTTC
TRBJ1-5,TRBD1,-,TRBV7-2,CASSKTGNSNQPQHF,TGTGCCAGCAGCAAGACAGGGAATAGCAATCAGCCCCAGCATTTT
TRBJ2-1,-,few,TRBV29-1,CSVEKSQSEQFF,TGCAGCGTTGAAAAGTCGCAGAGTGAGCAGTTCTTC
TRBJ1-2,-,once,TRBV6-1,CASSEAGNYGYTF,TGTGCCAGCAGTGAAGCAGGAAACTATGGCTACACCTTC
TRBJ2-4,TRBD1,many,TRBV19,CASTLGQGNIQYF,TGTGCCAGTACCCTTGGACAGGGAAACATTCAGTACTTC
TRBJ1-1,TRBD1,-,TRBV10-3,CAIGAGGLAFF,TGTGCCATCGGGGCAGGGGGCCTGGCTTTCTTT
TRBJ2-3,-,few,TRBV7-9,CASSSTGTHTDTQYF,TGTGCCAGCAGCTCGACCGGGACTCACACAGATACGCAGTATTTT
TRBJ2-3,TRBD2,-,TRBV5-1,CASSLSTTSGTDTQYF,TGCGCCAGCAGCCTAAGTACCACTAGCGGCACAGATACGCAGTATTTT
TRBJ2-1,-,few,TRBV10-3,CAIREPGAGEQFF,TGTGCCATCAGGGAACCAGGGGCCGGTGAGCAGTTCTTC
TRBJ1-5,-,once,TRBV6-1,CASSVGTGINQPQHF,TGTGCCAGCAGTGTTGGGACGGGTATCAATCAGCCCCAGCATTTT
TRBJ1-5,-,-,TRBV6-5,CASSRGELNQPQHF,TGTGCCAGCAGTAGGGGGGAGTTGAATCAGCCCCAGCATTTT
TRBJ1-2,-,-,TRBV7-2,CASSSRVAQSYTF,TGTGCCAGCAGCTCCAGGGTGGCACAAAGCTACACCTTC
TRBJ2-1,-,-,TRBV10-2,CASRERTSHNEQFF,TGCGCCAGCAGAGAGCGAACCAGTCACAATGAGCAGTTCTTC
TRBJ1-6,-,-,TRBV27,CASSLLAKSPLHF,TGTGCCAGCAGTTTATTGGCCAAATCACCCCTCCACTTT
TRBJ2-7,TRBD2,-,TRBV4-3,CASSQELRGGRTEQYF,TGCGCCAGCAGCCAAGAACTACGGGGGGGCAGAACCGAGCAGTACTTC
TRBJ2-1,-,few,TRBV7-3,CASSSPNGNEQFF,TGTGCCAGCAGTTCCCCAAACGGCAATGAGCAGTTCTTC
TRBJ1-1,-,few,TRBV6-5,CASRFKLEAFF,TGTGCCAGCAGGTTCAAACTTGAAGCTTTCTTT
TRBJ2-2,TRBD2,-,TRBV29-1,CSATSGGNTGELFF,TGCAGCGCCACTAGCGGGGGGAACACCGGGGAGCTGTTTTTT
TRBJ2-7,-,-,TRBV29-1,CSVETDSYEQYF,TGCAGCGTTGAAACAGATTCCTACGAGCAGTACTTC
TRBJ1-4,-,-,TRBV7-9,CASSLEQNVNEKLFF,TGTGCCAGCAGCTTAGAACAGAATGTTAATGAAAAACTGTTTTTT
TRBJ2-2,-,-,TRBV7-9,CASSLGLAGELFF,TGTGCCAGCAGCTTAGGTCTTGCCGGGGAGCTGTTTTTT
TRBJ2-7,-,-,TRBV30,CAWSLEHYEQYF,TGTGCCTGGAGCCTTGAGCACTACGAGCAGTACTTC
TRBJ1-2,TRBD1,few,TRBV4-2,CASSQAGTGSYGYTF,TGTGCCAGCAGCCAAGCGGGGACAGGCTCCTATGGCTACACCTTC
TRBJ1-4,-,-,TRBV7-9,CASSSWPGTAHEKLFF,TGTGCCAGCAGCTCATGGCCCGGGACGGCACATGAAAAACTGTTTTTT
TRBJ2-1,TRBD2,-,TRBV9,CASSVLAGGISDEQFF,TGTGCCAGCAGCGTGCTAGCGGGGGGTATTAGTGATGAGCAGTTCTTC
TRBJ2-3,TRBD2,-,TRBV14,CASSQGLAGLTDTQYF,TGTGCCAGCAGCCAAGGACTAGCGGGGCTCACAGATACGCAGTATTTT
TRBJ1-1,-,-,TRBV29-1,CSVEDLVRLKVAFF,TGCAGCGTTGAAGATCTCGTCAGACTGAAGGTAGCTTTCTTT
TRBJ1-1,TRBD1,-,TRBV20-1,CSAKDQGDWIF,TGCAGTGCGAAAGACCAGGGGGACTGGATCTTT
TRBJ1-5,-,-,TRBV30,CAWSDMSNQPQHF,TGTGCCTGGAGCGACATGAGCAATCAGCCCCAGCATTTT
TRBJ1-2,-,-,TRBV27,CASSSRQQPYGYTF,TGTGCCAGCAGTTCGCGACAGCAACCCTATGGCTACACCTTC
TRBJ2-6,-,-,TRBV29-1,CSAVRGTGANVLTF,TGCAGCGCCGTGAGGGGGACTGGGGCCAACGTCCTGACTTTC
TRBJ2-3,TRBD2,-,TRBV4-2,CASSQEPSGGGGTDTQYF,TGTGCCAGCAGCCAAGAGCCTAGCGGGGGCGGTGGCACAGATACGCAGTATTTT
TRBJ1-1,-,-,TRBV25-1,CASSPRGWAGTEAFF,TGTGCCAGCAGTCCGAGGGGGTGGGCGGGCACTGAAGCTTTCTTT
TRBJ2-7,TRBD1,-,TRBV7-3,CASSPNPSGQGGEQYF,TGTGCCAGCAGCCCGAACCCATCCGGACAGGGCGGCGAGCAGTACTTC
TRBJ2-5,TRBD2,once,TRBV2,CASMGKTSEQETQYF,TGTGCCAGCATGGGCAAGACTAGCGAACAAGAGACCCAGTACTTC
TRBJ2-1,-,few,TRBV27,CASSPQGPSYNEQFF,TGTGCCAGCAGTCCCCAGGGACCGTCCTACAATGAGCAGTTCTTC
TRBJ1-2,-,once,TRBV19,CASSPTIGANYGYTF,TGTGCCAGTTCACCCACTATCGGGGCTAACTATGGCTACACCTTC
TRBJ1-2,-,-,TRBV15,CATSRDRGGNGYTF,TGTGCCACCAGCAGAGATCGAGGAGGGAATGGCTACACCTTC
TRBJ2-2,-,many,TRBV11-1,CASSLLGSSTGELFF,TGTGCCAGCAGCTTACTAGGGAGCAGTACCGGGGAGCTGTTTTTT
TRBJ1-5,-,-,TRBV19,CASSNRDSNQPQHF,TGTGCCAGTAGTAACCGGGACAGCAATCAGCCCCAGCATTTT
TRBJ2-5,-,-,TRBV30,CAWSRAGSGETQYF,TGTGCCTGGAGTAGAGCAGGGTCCGGGGAGACCCAGTACTTC